The T cell receptor beta chain under discussion was sequenced for a study of T cell responses to AZD1222 COVID-19 vaccine. Whole-study findings and limits: The CD4 TCRs associated with vaccination extended across spike and predominated at 160-218 and 743-854. Females made up more of the donors, who were largely white British, and clonal diversity may have come out too low.

This clone was picked up one time. Its antigen remains unknown. Some clones are missing from TCRdb's copy, which holds only in-frame ones; the method was immunoSEQ multiplex PCR. The sample lists some 200,000 clones, about 93% occurring once. Germline V gives CDR1 SGHTA, CDR2 FQGNSA. With 1 base clipped from V and 3 bases from J, the junction kept 3 bases outside the gene matches. The CDR3 runs to 15 residues. This sample comprised peripheral blood, obtained 28 days after the second AZD1222 dose. The source of this sequence is an adult who received the AZD1222 COVID-19 vaccine. The V gene is TRBV7-2, the J gene TRBJ1-5, with 7 positions matching TRBD1. CDR3 in amino acids: CASSLVGQHNQPQHF. CDR3 sequence (DNA): TGTGCCAGCAGCTTAGTGGGACAGCACAATCAGCCCCAGCATTTT.